These 20 T cell receptor beta chains share one sample of origin, sequenced in a study of T-cell reconstitution after alpha-beta-depleted transplantation in children (dated by TCRdb to about 2016). Libraries were built with PCR. Reads for this sample came from an Illumina HiSeq 2500. Molecular barcoding was employed in the preparation of TCR libraries, with unique molecular identifiers being used to normalize TCRbeta repertoire quantification. Through fastp at Q25 and MiXCR, TCRdb rebuilt clones from the public reads, retaining in-frame beta chains. Here each entry gathers all rows of one CDR3 protein and keeps the most common genes and DNA. This sample has roughly 300,000 distinct CDR3 sequences in its table, and more than 9% of those were observed once. The leading ten clones occupy about 20% of the sample. According to the study, the label for this sample's treatment or condition signals: allogeneic hematopoietic cell transplantation with graft depleted of TCRalphabeta T cells and CD19 B cells.

The specimen comprised peripheral blood, sampled 180 days after TCRalphabeta/CD19-depleted stem cell transplant. The receptors originated from a male patient between 2 and 15 years old who had a stem cell transplant for chronic granulomatous disease, so the T cells may come from the graft donor.

This clonotype was observed many times. This sequence joins TRBV6-1 and TRBJ2-2; no clear D gene. The V end lost 5 bases, the J end lost 7 bases, and 11 bases lay between the germline ends. Germline V gives CDR1 MNHNS, CDR2 SASEGT. The CDR3 consists of 13 residues. This chain's CDR3 is CASSPKFGGELFF. In DNA, the CDR3 is TGTGCCAGCAGTCCGAAATTTGGCGGGGAGCTGTTTTTT.

In this sample, this clonotype turned up many times. V is TRBV29-1 and J is TRBJ1-4; no definite D call. V lost 7 bases, J lost 8 bases, and 11 bases lay in between. The V gene's germline CDR1 is SQVTM and CDR2 ANQGSEA. The CDR3 has 11 residues. The CDR3 DNA reads TGCAGCGCTGGTGGTGAAGAAAAACTGTTTTTT. It yields the protein CSAGGEEKLFF.

Regarding this clonotype: Possible read error: a much larger clone is one base away. The conserved closing phenylalanine or tryptophan is absent in this CDR3, likely reflecting a read error. The chain uses TRBV27 and TRBJ2-3; the match to TRBD2 covers 7 bases. CDR3 length equals 15 residues. Germline CDR1 MNHEY, CDR2 SMNVEV (reference sequence). V lost 6 bases to trimming and J lost 2 bases; unmatched junction nucleotides: 8. For the CDR3, the DNA is TGTGCCAGCAGCCCAGCCGGGAGGTTCACAGATACGCAGTATATT. Protein sequence: CASSPAGRFTDTQYI.

Details on this clonotype: A much bigger clone sits one base away, suggesting this may be a read error. J is TRBJ2-7 and V is TRBV5-6; D might be TRBD1 (6 bases). Trimming cost V 4 bases and J 4 bases, with 18 bases left between them. This CDR3 spans 15 amino acids. Germline values: CDR1 SGHDT, CDR2 YYEEEE. In DNA form, the CDR3 reads TGTGCCAGCAGCCACTCGAATCAGGGGAGATACGAGCAGTACTTC. Its protein product is CASSHSNQGRYEQYF.

This clonotype was picked up many times. The chain carries TRBV5-1 and TRBJ2-3; D is possibly TRBD1 (6 bases). The CDR3 runs 15 residues. V was shortened by 5 bases and J by 5 bases, with 18 bases between the two germline ends. Germline V gene data show CDR1 as SGHRS and CDR2 as YFSETQ. CDR3 sequence reads: CASSPGEARGDTQYF. As DNA, the CDR3 is TGCGCCAGCAGTCCAGGGGAAGCGAGAGGAGATACGCAGTATTTT.

Remarks on this clonotype: This may arise from a read error, as a much more abundant clone is one base away. This chain joins TRBV29-1 and TRBJ2-7; D remains unclear. The V gene's germline CDR1 is SQVTM and CDR2 ANQGSEA. The CDR3 extends over 13 amino acids. CDR3 bases: TGCAGCGTTGAGGTGGCGGAGCGCTACGAGCAGTGCTTC. As protein: CSVEVAERYEQCF.

Ten or more counts support this clonotype. The rearrangement links TRBV20-1 to TRBJ2-6, with a tentative D call TRBD1 (5 bases). The CDR3 sequence is 15 residues long. With 2 bases removed from V and 0 bases from J, the gap between germline ends came to 8 bases. Germline V lookup: CDR1 DFQATT, CDR2 SNEGSKA (reference sequence). Here the CDR3 DNA reads TGCAGTGCTAGATCAGGGTTCTCTGGGGCCAACGTCCTGACTTTC. Translated: CSARSGFSGANVLTF.

This clonotype has at least ten counts. The chain carries TRBV5-1 and TRBJ2-4; no firm D call. This CDR3 has 17 amino acids. V lost 0 bases to trimming and J lost 1 base, with 14 bases between them. The V gene's germline CDR1 is SGHRS and CDR2 YFSETQ. CDR3 protein: CASSLDDPSWAKNIQYF. Written as DNA, the CDR3 is TGCGCCAGCAGCTTGGACGACCCCAGCTGGGCCAAAAACATTCAGTACTTC.

With respect to this clonotype: A much larger clonotype is one base distant, so this may be a read error. The gene calls are TRBV5-1 and TRBJ2-2, with D possibly TRBD2 on 5 matching bases. CDR1 and CDR2 from the germline V gene are SGHRS and YFSETQ. CDR3 size: 12 residues. CDR3 loop: CASSPRTGEPFF. CDR3 in DNA: TGCGCCAGCAGCCCCCGAACCGGGGAGCCGTTTTTT.

This clonotype was counted ten times or more. This sequence joins TRBV5-1 and TRBJ2-7, with D hard to call. Per germline, CDR1 SGHRS and CDR2 YFSETQ. This CDR3 has 14 residues. Trimming took 4 bases from V and 3 from J, leaving 14 bases between them. The CDR3: CASSPQSGNYEQYF. The DNA for the CDR3 is TGCGCCAGCAGCCCACAGTCCGGAAACTACGAGCAGTACTTC.

This clonotype occurred many times. This chain connects TRBV15 to TRBJ2-2; D is possibly TRBD2 (6 bases). The V end lost 0 bases, the J end lost 6 bases, and 8 bases lay between the germline ends. CDR3 size: 14 residues. From germline, CDR1 is LNHNV and CDR2 YYDKDF (reference sequence). CDR3 in DNA: TGTGCCACCAGCAGAGATACGGGGGCCGGGGAGCTGTTTTTT. This gives the protein CATSRDTGAGELFF. Using reference TRBV15 and TRBJ2-2 for the parts outside the CDR3, the full variable domain is DAMVIQNPRYQVTQFGKPVTLSCSQTLNHNVMYWYQQKSSQAPKLLFHYYDKDFNNEADTPDNFQSRRPNTSFCFLDIRSPGLGDTAMYLCATSRDTGAGELFFGEGSRLTVL.

This clonotype was observed many times. CDR3 bases: TGTGCCAGCAGTGGCTCAGGGGGCAGGTACGAGCAGTACTTC. Protein product: CASSGSGGRYEQYF. V is TRBV6-1 and J is TRBJ2-7; 8 bases line up with TRBD1. Germline lookup yields CDR1 MNHNS and CDR2 SASEGT. This CDR3 spans 14 amino acids. V lost 4 bases to trimming and J lost 4 bases; unmatched junction nucleotides: 6.

This clonotype was seen ten or more times. This sequence joins TRBV10-3 and TRBJ2-1, with D maybe TRBD2 (6 bases). V was trimmed by 7 bases and J by 6 bases, leaving 13 bases between them. This CDR3 is built from 13 residues. In germline, CDR1 is ENHRY, CDR2 SYGVKD. The CDR3 loop reads CAIMSGTGNEQFF. The DNA for the CDR3 is TGTGCCATCATGTCAGGGACTGGCAATGAGCAGTTCTTC.

This clonotype appeared many times. CDR3 amino acids: CASSGTNEQFF. In DNA, the CDR3 is TGTGCCAGCAGTGGTACTAATGAGCAGTTCTTC. The genes are TRBV2 and TRBJ2-1, with D unclear. From germline, CDR1 is SNHLY and CDR2 FYNNEI. Trimming removed 4 bases from V and 7 bases from J, with 5 bases in between. This CDR3 has 11 amino acids. Full variable domain (remainder filled in from reference TRBV2 and TRBJ2-1): EPEVTQTPSHQVTQMGQEVILRCVPISNHLYFYWYRQILGQKVEFLVSFYNNEISEKSEIFDDQFSVERPDGSNFTLKIRSTKLEDSAMYFCASSGTNEQFFGPGTRLTVL.

This clonotype was found a few times. The chain has TRBV20-1 and TRBJ2-7; 11 nucleotides match TRBD2. CDR3 length: 17 residues. From germline, CDR1 is DFQATT and CDR2 SNEGSKA (reference sequence). V lost 3 bases, J lost 6 bases, and 16 bases stayed unmatched. CDR3 protein: CSASSTRTSGFWGEQYF. CDR3 in DNA: TGCAGTGCTAGTTCTACCAGGACTAGCGGGTTCTGGGGCGAGCAGTACTTC.

This clonotype was seen a handful of times. The V gene is TRBV28, the J gene TRBJ2-1, with D possibly TRBD2 on 6 matching bases. Trimming pared 5 bases from V and 0 bases from J, leaving 14 bases between. CDR3 size: 16 residues. Germline loops: CDR1 MDHEN, CDR2 SYDVKM. The CDR3 DNA is TGTGCCAGCAGTCTGAGGGCGGGGAACTCCTACAATGAGCAGTTCTTC. Its translation: CASSLRAGNSYNEQFF.

This clonotype has at least ten counts. The V and J genes are TRBV11-1 and TRBJ2-1, with 8 bases identical to TRBD1. Germline V lookup: CDR1 SGHAT, CDR2 FQDESV (reference sequence). J lost 7 bases, V lost 2 bases, and 10 bases had no gene match. The CDR3 consists of 16 residues. This CDR3 reads CASSLPPDRVLNEQFF. The CDR3 DNA follows: TGTGCCAGCAGCTTACCCCCGGACAGGGTTTTAAATGAGCAGTTCTTC. Supplemented by reference TRBV11-1 and TRBJ2-1, the full variable domain reads EAEVAQSPRYKITEKSQAVAFWCDPISGHATLYWYRQILGQGPELLVQFQDESVVDDSQLPKDRFSAERLKGVDSTLKIQPAELGDSAMYLCASSLPPDRVLNEQFFGPGTRLTVL.

At least ten counts were recorded for this clonotype. The chain links TRBV7-2 to TRBJ2-1, with 7 bases lining up with TRBD2. The trim removed 3 bases at V and 0 bases at J, leaving 8 bases unmatched. Looked up from germline, CDR1 is SGHTA and CDR2 is FQGNSA. The CDR3 extends over 17 amino acids. As DNA, the CDR3 is TGTGCCAGCAGCTTTATCCGCGGGGGATACTCCTACAATGAGCAGTTCTTC. This codes for CASSFIRGGYSYNEQFF.

The table lists this clonotype with many counts. This sequence joins TRBV6-2 or TRBV6-3 and TRBJ2-2, with 9 bases matching TRBD2. V lost 5 bases, J lost 7 bases, and 14 bases stayed unmatched. This CDR3 has 17 amino acids. The germline V gene has CDR1 MNHEY and CDR2 SVGEGT. CDR3 region: CASSGRERRGGLGELFF. DNA for the CDR3: TGTGCCAGCAGTGGTCGGGAGAGGCGGGGGGGCCTCGGGGAGCTGTTTTTT.

At least ten counts were recorded for this clonotype. The V and J genes are TRBV29-1 and TRBJ2-3, with a possible D match to TRBD2 (5 bases). Looked up from germline, CDR1 is SQVTM and CDR2 is ANQGSEA. CDR3 length: 12 residues. V lost 1 base and J 5 bases, leaving 7 bases between the germline ends. The CDR3, as DNA: TGCAGCGTTGAAGCCGGAGGAGATACGCAGTATTTT. The encoded protein is CSVEAGGDTQYF.